A single sample gave rise to the 28 T cell receptor beta chains below, sequenced in a study of blood T cells in healthy people across ages. It was with a sample-barcoded 5' primer and a J-beta primer mix that a second PCR of roughly 7 to 11 cycles was run. TCRdb reprocessed the 5' RACE reads with MiXCR, giving one entry per CDR3 protein. The data contain approximately 1.5 million distinct CDR3 sequences, around 36% of them singletons. The material sequenced was blood. These receptors all come from a woman aged 25 to 39 in good health.

In this sample, this clonotype turned up a few times. The chain uses TRBV20-1 and TRBJ2-2, with D perhaps matching TRBD2 (6 bases). V was clipped by 6 bases and J by 3 bases, with 17 bases between them. The CDR3 spans 15 residues. The germline gives CDR1 DFQATT, CDR2 SNEGSKA (reference sequence). CDR3 in amino acids: CSAQNGRGYTGELFF. In DNA form, the CDR3 reads TGCAGTGCCCAAAACGGGAGAGGTTACACCGGGGAGCTGTTTTTT.

This clonotype was counted only a few times. This chain joins TRBV20-1 and TRBJ2-7; D is tentatively TRBD1 or TRBD2 (6 bases each). The CDR3 extends over 13 amino acids. The V gene's germline CDR1 is DFQATT and CDR2 SNEGSKA (reference sequence). Trimming shortened V by 5 bases and J by 5 bases, and 16 bases separated the two germline ends. In DNA form, the CDR3 reads TGCAGTGCTGGGGGCGGGGTCGGGAACGAGCAGTACTTC. Encoded protein: CSAGGGVGNEQYF.

This clonotype has ten or more counts. V usage is TRBV20-1 and J usage is TRBJ1-2, with D perhaps matching TRBD1 (5 bases). There are 12 residues in the CDR3. V shed 5 bases and J shed 6 bases, with 13 bases lying between them. Germline values: CDR1 DFQATT, CDR2 SNEGSKA (reference sequence). The CDR3 nucleotides are TGCAGTGCTCTCAGGGAATTTAATGGCTACACCTTC. It translates to CSALREFNGYTF.

CDR3 bases: TGTGCCAGCAGCTCCTCCCGGGGCTTCAGCTCCTACGAGCAGTACTTC. Translated, it gives CASSSSRGFSSYEQYF. The chain employs TRBV7-9 and TRBJ2-7; D may correspond to TRBD1 or TRBD2 (5 bases each). Between the trimmed V and J ends, which lost 4 bases and 0 bases, there was a span of 16 bases. CDR3 size: 16 residues. Germline assignment: CDR1 SEHNR and CDR2 FQNEAQ (reference sequence).

The chain uses TRBV11-1 and TRBJ2-1; TRBD2 aligns across 14 bases. The CDR3 is made up of 17 amino acids. Germline assignment: CDR1 SGHAT and CDR2 FQDESV (reference sequence). Trimming cost V 6 bases and J 9 bases; bases outside gene matches: 13. This chain's CDR3 is CASSQLRTSGGLGEQFF. The CDR3, as DNA: TGTGCCAGCAGTCAACTACGGACTAGCGGGGGGCTTGGTGAGCAGTTCTTC.

The V gene is TRBV21-1, the J gene TRBJ1-2. TRBV21-1 is listed as a pseudogene. The CDR3 spans 14 residues. The CDR3 here is CASSKGTFNYSYTF. The CDR3, as DNA: TGTGCCAGCAGCAAAGGAACCTTTAACTATAGCTACACCTTC.

V is TRBV12-3 or TRBV12-4 and J is TRBJ2-1; either TRBD1 or TRBD2 may supply D (5 bases each). The CDR3 sequence is 16 residues long. V lost 7 bases and J lost 2, with 18 bases in between. CDR3 sequence reads: CASTHIVGVPYNEQFF. The CDR3 DNA follows: TGTGCCAGCACCCATATTGTGGGGGTCCCCTACAATGAGCAGTTCTTC.

J is TRBJ2-1 and V is TRBV11-3; possible D gene TRBD1, 6 bases. The V end was cut by 0 bases, the J end by 10 bases, with 13 bases between. This CDR3 contains 14 residues. The germline gives CDR1 SGHNT, CDR2 YENEEA. Here the CDR3 reads CASSLDYRDREQFF. The CDR3 coding sequence is TGTGCCAGCAGCTTAGATTACAGGGATCGGGAGCAGTTCTTC.

The chain is built from TRBV18 and TRBJ2-7; 7 nucleotides align to TRBD1. From germline, CDR1 is KGHSH and CDR2 LQKENI. This CDR3 contains 15 residues. With 2 bases clipped from V and 3 bases from J, the junction kept 7 bases outside the gene matches. As DNA, the CDR3 is TGTGCCAGCTCACCAGTCGAACAGGGGAACTACGAGCAGTACTTC. Residues: CASSPVEQGNYEQYF.

A note on this clonotype: At one end, the junction sequence differs from germline, possibly due to a read error. The chain couples TRBV3-1 to TRBJ1-4; D gene uncertain. This CDR3 contains 15 residues. The germline V gene encodes CDR1 LGHDT and CDR2 YNNKEL (reference sequence). The CDR3 reads CTSSQVLTTNEKLFF. The DNA of the CDR3 is TGTACCAGCAGCCAAGTCCTTACGACTAATGAAAAACTGTTTTTT.

This clonotype has ten or more counts. The chain is built from TRBV29-1 and TRBJ2-1, with D perhaps given as TRBD1 or TRBD2 (6 bases each). CDR1 and CDR2 (germline): SQVTM, ANQGSEA. The CDR3 sequence is 13 residues long. CDR3 DNA sequence: TGCAGAGCAGGGGAGGATCCCTACAATGAGCAGTTCTTC. This translates into CRAGEDPYNEQFF.

This clonotype was observed a handful of times. The V call is TRBV4-1, the J call TRBJ1-4, with D possibly TRBD1 on 5 matching bases. This CDR3 is built from 17 residues. V lost 0 bases to trimming and J lost 4 bases, with 15 bases between them. Germline CDR1 reads MGHRA; CDR2 reads YSYEKL. Written as DNA, the CDR3 is TGCGCCAGCAGCCAAGATAGGAGGGGCGCGATTAATGAAAAACTGTTTTTT. This encodes CASSQDRRGAINEKLFF.

This clonotype was observed a handful of times. CDR3 DNA: TGCGCCAGCAGCCAAGTAGGAGCGGGGGGGCTTTTAGATACGCAGTATTTT. This encodes CASSQVGAGGLLDTQYF. The gene calls are TRBV4-1 and TRBJ2-3, with TRBD2 matching over 10 bases. Germline CDR1 is MGHRA and CDR2 is YSYEKL. The ends lost 1 base at V and 5 bases at J; junction bases unmatched: 9. The CDR3 extends over 17 amino acids.

There are a few counts of this clonotype. J is TRBJ2-7 and V is TRBV12-3 or TRBV12-4; TRBD2 aligns across 7 bases. The J segment lost 3 bases and the V segment lost 5 bases, leaving 10 bases of the junction unmatched. The CDR3 has 15 residues. CDR3 nucleotides: TGTGCCAGCAGTCCCGGAGCGGGAATAATCTACGAGCAGTACTTC. This translates into CASSPGAGIIYEQYF.

This sequence joins TRBV10-3 and TRBJ2-1; 10 nucleotides align to TRBD1. The CDR3 extends over 15 amino acids. Germline CDR1 and CDR2: ENHRY and SYGVKD. V was clipped by 4 bases and J by 3 bases; unmatched bases: 3. The CDR3 region is CAISVGQGHYNEQFF. The CDR3 DNA sequence: TGTGCCATCAGTGTGGGACAGGGGCACTACAATGAGCAGTTCTTC.

Comment on this clonotype: Germline is not matched at one junction end, which may reflect a read error. The chain recombines TRBV3-1 with TRBJ2-1; maybe TRBD2 (5 bases). Germline lookup yields CDR1 LGHDT and CDR2 YNNKEL (reference sequence). This CDR3 is 15 amino acids long. The CDR3, as DNA: TGTGCCAGCAGCCATTCCAGCGGAACTAACAATAAGCAGTTCTTC. This codes for CASSHSSGTNNKQFF.

This clonotype was recorded many times. V and J are TRBV29-1 and TRBJ2-1, with D tentatively TRBD2 (5 bases). Germline CDR1 reads SQVTM; CDR2 reads ANQGSEA. With 7 bases removed from V and 4 bases from J, the gap between germline ends came to 17 bases. This CDR3 has 14 residues. The DNA of the CDR3 is TGCAGCGGTTCAGGAGGAGGAACATACAATGAGCAGTTCTTC. It encodes CSGSGGGTYNEQFF.

Regarding this clonotype: Given a much more abundant clone one base away, this may be a read error. This chain links TRBV29-1 with TRBJ2-1; 7 nucleotides agree with TRBD2. The CDR3 contains 14 residues. The germline V gene encodes CDR1 SQVTM and CDR2 ANQGSEA. V lost 6 bases to trimming and J lost 1 base; unmatched junction nucleotides: 6. CDR3 bases: TGCAGCGTAGTGGGACTACGGTCCTACAATGAGCAGTTCTTC. Protein product: CSVVGLRSYNEQFF.

The CDR3 protein is CASSGPRVTQYF. In nucleotides, the CDR3 is TGTGCCAGCAGCGGGCCCCGGGTTACGCAGTATTTT. The chain employs TRBV9 and TRBJ2-3, with no clear D. The V end was cut by 3 bases, the J end by 8 bases, with 10 bases between. This CDR3 is 12 amino acids long. Germline V CDR1 and CDR2: SGDLS, YYNGEE.

The chain joins TRBV9 to TRBJ2-2, with 7 bases that match TRBD2. The V gene's germline CDR1 is SGDLS and CDR2 YYNGEE. Unmatched junction bases numbered 11, after V lost 5 bases and J lost 1 base. The CDR3 runs 17 residues. The CDR3 spells CASRAPATSKNTGELFF. As DNA, the CDR3 is TGTGCCAGCAGAGCACCCGCGACTAGCAAGAACACCGGGGAGCTGTTTTTT.

This clonotype was recorded only once. Germline is not matched at one junction end, which may reflect a read error. V and J are TRBV6-2 or TRBV6-3 and TRBJ2-7, with 10 bases lining up with TRBD2. Germline V gives CDR1 MNHEY, CDR2 SVGEGT. This CDR3 is built from 19 residues. The CDR3 is CAGSYSRLAGASSSYEQYF. CDR3 in DNA: TGTGCCGGCAGTTACTCGAGGCTAGCGGGGGCCTCAAGCTCCTACGAGCAGTACTTC.

This clonotype was recorded a few times. This chain uses TRBV4-1 with TRBJ1-5, with D maybe TRBD1 (5 bases). The CDR3 loop spans 15 amino acids. Germline V CDR1 and CDR2: MGHRA, YSYEKL. Between the trimmed V and J ends, which lost 0 bases and 7 bases, there was a span of 13 bases. The CDR3 sequence: CASSQEQWGNQPQHF. The CDR3 nucleotides are TGCGCCAGCAGCCAAGAGCAATGGGGGAACCAGCCCCAGCATTTT.

This clonotype was seen many times. The chain links TRBV18 to TRBJ2-7; TRBD1 matches at 9 bases. Germline lookup yields CDR1 KGHSH and CDR2 LQKENI. With V trimmed by 3 bases and J by 5 bases, 8 bases remained unmatched. The CDR3 is 15 amino acids. The CDR3 bases are TGTGCCAGCTCACCTGCCGGGACAGGGAACAACGAGCAGTACTTC. Translation: CASSPAGTGNNEQYF.

This clonotype showed up just a few times. This chain uses TRBV11-1 with TRBJ1-5; possibly TRBD1 for D (6 bases). V lost 8 bases, J lost 0 bases, and 32 bases lay in between. The CDR3 runs 21 residues. Germline-derived CDR1 and CDR2 are SGHAT and FQDESV (reference sequence). This CDR3 is CASGKGEAIPSSESSNQPQHF. The CDR3 DNA reads as TGTGCCAGCGGGAAGGGGGAAGCGATTCCGAGCAGCGAGAGTAGCAATCAGCCCCAGCATTTT.

The CDR3 sequence: CASRVRGTPGETQYF. CDR3 coding DNA: TGTGCCAGCAGAGTTAGAGGGACTCCCGGAGAGACCCAGTACTTC. The gene calls are TRBV6-5 and TRBJ2-5, with TRBD2 as a possible D gene (6 bases). Germline V lookup: CDR1 MNHEY, CDR2 SVGAGI. The CDR3 has 15 amino acids. V was shortened by 6 bases and J by 4 bases, with 18 bases between the two germline ends.

This clonotype has ten or more counts. V gene TRBV20-1 combines with J gene TRBJ2-1; 9 bases match TRBD1. Germline V gives CDR1 DFQATT, CDR2 SNEGSKA (reference sequence). This CDR3 contains 15 residues. Trimming took 3 bases from V and 5 from J; bases not matched to a gene: 8. CDR3 protein: CSARHAGTGNNEQFF. As DNA, the CDR3 is TGCAGTGCTAGGCATGCCGGGACAGGGAACAATGAGCAGTTCTTC.

V and J are TRBV7-2 and TRBJ2-1; 8 bases are shared with TRBD2. After removal of 2 bases from V and 8 bases from J, the junction contained 5 bases not matched to a gene. Per germline, CDR1 SGHTA and CDR2 FQGNSA. This CDR3 is 14 amino acids long. This CDR3 is CASSLTRGAHEQFF. The DNA of the CDR3 is TGTGCCAGCAGCTTAACGCGGGGGGCCCATGAGCAGTTCTTC.

This clonotype was found a few times. The chain uses TRBV9 and TRBJ2-5; D is unresolved. From germline, CDR1 is SGDLS and CDR2 YYNGEE. Trimming removed 0 bases at V and 1 base at J, with 7 bases between. CDR3 size: 14 residues. Here the CDR3 DNA reads TGTGCCAGCAGCGTAGGTGTTAGCCAAGAGACCCAGTACTTC. Translated, it gives CASSVGVSQETQYF.